One sample yielded the 23 T cell receptor beta chains listed below, sequenced in a study of early stage breast cancer tumors. The method was immunoSEQ multiplex PCR; TCRdb's version includes in-frame clones alone and lacks a portion of them. Found here are more than 55,000 clones, 60% to 85% of them singletons; the top ten hold roughly 3.4%. Sequencing used blood. The receptors originated from a person younger than 45 with breast cancer.

This chain joins TRBV10-2 and TRBJ1-5; no reliable D call. From germline, CDR1 is WSHSY and CDR2 SAAADI. With 11 bases removed from V and 0 bases from J, the gap between germline ends came to 14 bases. The CDR3 length is 14 residues. The chain's CDR3 is CASDGFYSNQPQHF. CDR3 coding DNA: TGCGCCTCCGATGGGTTTTATAGCAATCAGCCCCAGCATTTT.

The J gene is TRBJ2-1, the V gene TRBV11-3; 7 bases are shared with TRBD2. The V and J ends lost 5 bases and 6 bases, in that order; junction bases with no gene match: 10. The germline V gene encodes CDR1 SGHNT and CDR2 YENEEA. The CDR3 consists of 15 residues. In nucleotides, the CDR3 is TGTGCCAGCAGCCAAGCCGAAAGGACTAGCAATGAGCAGTTCTTC. Residues: CASSQAERTSNEQFF.

Here the CDR3 DNA reads TGTGCCAGCAGCTCTTCGAAAGGGGGACACTCTGGAAACACCATATATTTT. As protein: CASSSSKGGHSGNTIYF. This chain connects TRBV13 to TRBJ1-3; a weak D match, TRBD1 (6 bases). Trimming left V 4 bases short and J 0 bases short, with 16 bases between. There are 17 residues in the CDR3. Germline V CDR1 and CDR2: PRHDT, FYEKMQ (reference sequence).

The chain uses TRBV29-1 and TRBJ2-2; D is perhaps TRBD1 (6 bases). The CDR3 runs to 14 residues. Germline CDR1 reads SQVTM; CDR2 reads ANQGSEA. Trimming left V 5 bases short and J 3 bases short, with 13 bases between. In nucleotides, the CDR3 is TGCAGCGTTAGGGGGTTATCGGACACCGGGGAGCTGTTTTTT. Translated, it gives CSVRGLSDTGELFF.

The chain carries TRBV5-1 and TRBJ2-2, with 8 bases identical to TRBD2. J was trimmed by 0 bases and V by 2 bases; bases with no gene match: 15. The CDR3 has 20 residues. The germline V gene encodes CDR1 SGHRS and CDR2 YFSETQ. The CDR3 loop is CASSLYRGWTSSPNTGELFF. CDR3 bases: TGCGCCAGCAGCTTATATAGGGGCTGGACTAGCTCTCCGAACACCGGGGAGCTGTTTTTT.

The chain is built from TRBV27 and TRBJ1-3; D unresolved. This CDR3 comprises 12 residues. V was pared by 5 bases and J by 4 bases, with 6 bases between. Germline V gene data show CDR1 as MNHEY and CDR2 as SMNVEV (reference sequence). This CDR3 is CASSDQGNTIYF. For the CDR3, the DNA is TGTGCCAGCAGTGATCAGGGAAACACCATATATTTT.

This clone was seen just once. This chain uses TRBV18 with TRBJ2-2; 7 bases align to TRBD1. Germline CDR1 reads KGHSH; CDR2 reads LQKENI. V shed 2 bases and J 4 bases; nucleotides not matched to a gene: 4. The CDR3 sequence is 15 residues long. The chain's CDR3 is CASSPTGDPTGELFF. CDR3 bases: TGTGCCAGCTCACCAACAGGGGACCCCACCGGGGAGCTGTTTTTT.

The chain has TRBV7-6 and TRBJ2-1, with 7 bases identical to TRBD2. CDR1 and CDR2 (germline): SGHVS, FNYEAQ. The CDR3 is 15 amino acids. The V and J ends lost 4 bases and 9 bases, in that order; junction bases with no gene match: 12. The CDR3 region is CASSSPVGGSIEQFF. In DNA form, the CDR3 reads TGTGCCAGCAGCTCCCCCGTGGGAGGGTCTATTGAGCAGTTCTTC. Using reference TRBV7-6 and TRBJ2-1 for the parts outside the CDR3, the full variable domain is GAGVSQSPRYKVTKRGQDVALRCDPISGHVSLYWYRQALGQGPEFLTYFNYEAQQDKSGLPNDRFSAERPEGSISTLTIQRTEQRDSAMYRCASSSPVGGSIEQFFGPGTRLTVL.

The chain carries TRBV11-1 and TRBJ1-2; TRBD1 matches 8 bases. This CDR3 is built from 17 residues. CDR1 is SGHAT and CDR2 is FQDESV in the germline V gene (reference sequence). Trimming took 5 bases from V and 4 from J; bases not matched to a gene: 15. CDR3 nucleotides: TGTGCCAGCAGCCTGGGAGTCTTCGGGACAGGTGCCTATGGCTACACCTTC. Amino acid sequence: CASSLGVFGTGAYGYTF. Full variable domain (remainder filled in from reference TRBV11-1 and TRBJ1-2): EAEVAQSPRYKITEKSQAVAFWCDPISGHATLYWYRQILGQGPELLVQFQDESVVDDSQLPKDRFSAERLKGVDSTLKIQPAELGDSAMYLCASSLGVFGTGAYGYTFGSGTRLTVV.

On this clone itself: Other nucleotide sequences in the sample specify the same CDR3. V and J are TRBV7-2 and TRBJ1-1, with D possibly TRBD1 on 5 matching bases. The germline V and J ends were trimmed by 3 bases and 2 bases, with 7 bases remaining between them. The CDR3 covers 13 residues. Germline V gene sequence: CDR1 SGHTA, CDR2 FQGNSA. CDR3: CASSFQGNTEAFF. The CDR3 DNA reads TGTGCCAGCAGCTTCCAGGGAAACACTGAAGCTTTCTTT.

The chain is built from TRBV18 and TRBJ1-3, with 12 bases matching TRBD1. The germline V gene encodes CDR1 KGHSH and CDR2 LQKENI. This CDR3 spans 18 amino acids. Unmatched junction bases numbered 5, after V lost 2 bases and J lost 0 bases. The CDR3 nucleotides read TGTGCCAGCTCACCAGGGACAGGGGGCCTAAGCTCTGGAAACACCATATATTTT. Encoded protein: CASSPGTGGLSSGNTIYF.

The chain is built from TRBV7-6 and TRBJ2-2; 12 positions match TRBD2. The CDR3 covers 16 residues. Germline V gene data show CDR1 as SGHVS and CDR2 as FNYEAQ. J lost 1 base, V lost 5 bases, and 2 bases had no gene match. The CDR3 DNA reads as TGTGCCAGCAGCCCACTAGCGGGAGGGAACACCGGGGAGCTGTTTTTT. It translates to CASSPLAGGNTGELFF. Full variable domain (rest looked up from reference TRBV7-6 and TRBJ2-2): GAGVSQSPRYKVTKRGQDVALRCDPISGHVSLYWYRQALGQGPEFLTYFNYEAQQDKSGLPNDRFSAERPEGSISTLTIQRTEQRDSAMYRCASSPLAGGNTGELFFGEGSRLTVL.

V and J are TRBV28 and TRBJ1-2; D possibly corresponds to TRBD1 (6 bases). V was clipped by 5 bases and J by 5 bases, with 15 bases between them. Germline V gene lookup returns CDR1 MDHEN and CDR2 SYDVKM. The CDR3 totals 14 residues. The CDR3 DNA reads as TGTGCCAGCAGTCTACCCGGACAGATTTATGGCTACACCTTC. Encoded protein: CASSLPGQIYGYTF.

This chain connects TRBV5-8 to TRBJ2-5, with D possibly TRBD1 on 6 matching bases. TRBJ2-7 explains the end of the DNA better; the J call may be wrong. Germline CDR1 reads SGHTS; CDR2 reads YDEGEE. This CDR3 has 13 amino acids. The CDR3 region is CASRYTGFYEQYF. Written as DNA, the CDR3 is TGTGCCAGCAGGTATACAGGGTTCTACGAGCAGTACTTC.

There are a few counts of this clone. V and J are TRBV7-8 and TRBJ2-2; 8 positions agree with TRBD2. Looked up from germline, CDR1 is SGHVS and CDR2 is FQNEAQ. V lost 3 bases and J lost 6; bases outside the gene matches: 9. This CDR3 comprises 16 residues. In nucleotides, the CDR3 is TGTGCCAGCAGCTTGACCGGGACTAGGGAGCCCGGGGAGCTGTTTTTT. It translates to CASSLTGTREPGELFF.

The rearrangement uses TRBV7-8 and TRBJ2-3; D is uncertain. CDR1 is SGHVS and CDR2 is FQNEAQ in the germline V gene. This CDR3 is built from 13 residues. The germline V and J ends were trimmed by 1 base and 2 bases, with 4 bases remaining between them. The CDR3 sequence is CASSLVFTDTQYF. The CDR3 DNA reads TGTGCCAGCAGCTTAGTCTTCACAGATACGCAGTATTTT.

The rearrangement uses TRBV5-1 and TRBJ2-1; 7 bases line up with TRBD2. The CDR3 consists of 14 residues. The V segment lost 0 bases and the J segment 7 bases; nucleotides outside the gene matches: 4. Germline CDR1 is SGHRS and CDR2 is YFSETQ. The CDR3 coding sequence is TGCGCCAGCAGCTTGGCGGGAGGTTTAAATGAGCAGTTCTTC. Amino acid sequence: CASSLAGGLNEQFF.

This clone was counted between two and nine times. The V and J genes are TRBV5-4 and TRBJ2-2; D not resolved. CDR3 length: 13 residues. CDR1 and CDR2 (germline): SGHNT, YYREEE (reference sequence). Deletions cut 5 bases from V and 3 bases from J, with 8 bases between. This CDR3 is CASSLTYTGELFF. The CDR3 DNA reads as TGTGCCAGCAGTTTGACATACACCGGGGAGCTGTTTTTT.

V usage is TRBV18 and J usage is TRBJ2-2, with 10 bases matching TRBD2. V gave up 1 base and J gave up 2 bases; unmatched junction bases: 4. CDR3 size: 17 residues. From germline, CDR1 is KGHSH and CDR2 LQKENI. CDR3 nucleotides: TGTGCCAGCTCACCACAGTCTAGCGGGAGCAACACCGGGGAGCTGTTTTTT. Translating gives CASSPQSSGSNTGELFF. Combining the CDR3 with reference TRBV18 and TRBJ2-2 gives the whole variable domain NAGVMQNPRHLVRRRGQEARLRCSPMKGHSHVYWYRQLPEEGLKFMVYLQKENIIDESGMPKERFSAEFPKEGPSILRIQQVVRGDSAAYFCASSPQSSGSNTGELFFGEGSRLTVL.

The chain recombines TRBV19 with TRBJ1-3; D might be TRBD1 (5 bases). Germline V gives CDR1 LNHDA, CDR2 SQIVND (reference sequence). The CDR3 runs to 15 residues. V lost 6 bases to trimming and J lost 2 bases, with 14 bases between them. CDR3 sequence: CASSLRRGTGNTIYF. The CDR3 bases are TGTGCCAGTAGCCTGCGAAGGGGCACTGGAAACACCATATATTTT.

The CDR3 sequence is CAWSGGPDTGELFF. The CDR3 DNA sequence: TGTGCCTGGAGTGGAGGACCCGACACCGGGGAGCTGTTTTTT. The chain links TRBV30 to TRBJ2-2, with D uncertain. Germline values: CDR1 GTSNPN, CDR2 SVGIG (reference sequence). Trimming left V 1 base short and J 3 bases short, with 9 bases between. The CDR3 spans 14 residues.

This clone was detected a few times. The gene calls are TRBV6-1 and TRBJ1-1; 7 nucleotides line up with TRBD1. Germline V gene data show CDR1 as MNHNS and CDR2 as SASEGT. The CDR3 is 15 amino acids. The trim removed 3 bases at V and 1 base at J, leaving 5 bases unmatched. CDR3 region: CASSEKGAKNTEAFF. CDR3 coding DNA: TGTGCCAGCAGTGAGAAGGGGGCCAAGAACACTGAAGCTTTCTTT.

In its sample, this clone was seen once. The chain links TRBV29-1 to TRBJ1-2, with 7 bases fitting TRBD1. This CDR3 is built from 12 residues. With 5 bases clipped from V and 3 bases from J, the junction kept 3 bases outside the gene matches. The germline V gene encodes CDR1 SQVTM and CDR2 ANQGSEA. The CDR3 loop is CSVPTGHYGYTF. The DNA of the CDR3 is TGCAGCGTTCCGACAGGGCACTATGGCTACACCTTC.